The clone carrying this T cell receptor beta chain was seen a few times. Germline V gene data show CDR1 as SNHLY and CDR2 as FYNNEI. The CDR3 is 13 amino acids. The V and J ends lost 5 bases and 4 bases respectively, with 11 bases between them. The data were taken from a study of cytomegalovirus exposure and HLA in healthy donors. Amplification used 60 Vbeta primers and 13 Jbeta primers. Authors' analysis steps: The count from a later analysis was tens of millions of unique TCR beta chains, 9 million to 12 million of them shared. Some clones are missing from TCRdb's copy, which holds only in-frame ones; the method was immunoSEQ multiplex PCR. V, J and clone size are those of that table, while D and trimming were read from the DNA. Of 200,000 to 250,000 clones listed, 55% to 75% are singletons.

Sample: PBMCs. The chain carries TRBV2 and TRBJ1-1; D is uncertain. The clonotype was recovered from a middle-aged man in good health and CMV-seropositive. DNA of the CDR3: TGTGCCAGCAGTTACTCCCTGAGCACTGAAGCTTTCTTT. Translating it yields CASSYSLSTEAFF.